Following are 29 T cell receptor beta chains from one sample sequenced in a study of OX40 agonist ivuxolimab in advanced cancers. The repertoire was sequenced with immunoSEQ multiplex PCR; TCRdb's copy has only in-frame clones and lacks some. The sample holds about 56,000 clones, about 90% seen once. The specimen was CD4+ or CD8+ T cells sorted from blood, collected in a trial of the OX40 agonist ivuxolimab. The receptors here all came from an adult with an advanced solid tumor such as melanoma, head and neck, liver or kidney cancer.

The rearrangement links TRBV6-6 to TRBJ2-7; 8 bases map to TRBD1. Germline V gives CDR1 MNHNY, CDR2 SVGAGI (reference sequence). The CDR3 extends over 11 amino acids. CDR3 sequence: CASSLQGEVFV. In DNA, the CDR3 is TGTGCCAGCAGTTTACAGGGGGAAGTCTTTGTC.

V is TRBV7-9 and J is TRBJ2-1; D unresolved. The length of the CDR3 is 15 residues. Germline V gene lookup returns CDR1 SEHNR and CDR2 FQNEAQ (reference sequence). Trimming cost V 7 bases and J 2 bases, with 15 bases left between them. The DNA for the CDR3 is TGTGCCAGCAAGGGCACGGACCCGACCTACAATGAGCAGTTCTTC. Amino acids: CASKGTDPTYNEQFF.

V gene TRBV27 combines with J gene TRBJ2-2; no reliable D call. V lost 0 bases, J lost 0 bases, and 5 bases lay in between. There are 15 residues in the CDR3. The germline gives CDR1 MNHEY, CDR2 SMNVEV (reference sequence). The CDR3 is CASSLSFPNTGELFF. CDR3 bases: TGTGCCAGCAGTTTATCCTTCCCGAACACCGGGGAGCTGTTTTTT.

The V gene is TRBV5-1, the J gene TRBJ2-4; TRBD2 agrees at 16 bases. Germline V lookup: CDR1 SGHRS, CDR2 YFSETQ. CDR3 size: 17 residues. J lost 5 bases, V lost 3 bases, and 5 bases had no gene match. The CDR3 DNA sequence: TGCGCCAGCAGCTCGGGACTAGCGGGAGGGGAAGAAAACATTCAGTACTTC. As protein: CASSSGLAGGEENIQYF.

J is TRBJ2-7 and V is TRBV5-1; D is unresolved. The germline CDR1 and CDR2 sequences are SGHRS and YFSETQ. V was clipped by 2 bases and J by 1 base, with 10 bases between them. The CDR3 is 14 amino acids. The CDR3 reads CASSFPGSSYEQYF. Here the CDR3 DNA reads TGCGCCAGCAGCTTTCCCGGTTCGTCCTACGAGCAGTACTTC.

The CDR3 nucleotides are TGTGCCAGCAGTGAAGTCGCAGCTTACACCGGGGAGCTGTTTTTT. Encoded protein: CASSEVAAYTGELFF. The chain joins TRBV2 to TRBJ2-2; D ambiguous. Germline V gene sequence: CDR1 SNHLY, CDR2 FYNNEI. The CDR3 runs to 15 residues. V lost 1 base, J lost 3 bases, and 9 bases lay in between.

The chain links TRBV9 to TRBJ2-5; weak D call: TRBD2 (6 bases). CDR1 and CDR2 (germline): SGDLS, YYNGEE. Trimming removed 0 bases at V and 0 bases at J, with 6 bases between. The CDR3 is 14 amino acids. CDR3 amino acids: CASSVAGDQETQYF. Here the CDR3 DNA reads TGTGCCAGCAGCGTAGCGGGGGACCAAGAGACCCAGTACTTC.

The V call is TRBV2, the J call TRBJ2-5; tentative D call: TRBD1 (5 bases). CDR1 and CDR2 from the germline V gene are SNHLY and FYNNEI. V shed 5 bases and J shed 3 bases, with 13 bases lying between them. The CDR3 loop spans 14 amino acids. This CDR3 reads CASSSPGNEETQYF. The CDR3 region has the DNA TGTGCCAGCAGTTCGCCAGGGAATGAAGAGACCCAGTACTTC.

V is TRBV27 and J is TRBJ2-5, with 8 bases fitting TRBD2. The CDR3 consists of 15 residues. V lost 4 bases and J lost 5; bases outside the gene matches: 9. Germline V CDR1 and CDR2: MNHEY, SMNVEV (reference sequence). DNA of the CDR3: TGTGCCAGCAGTTACCAAGCGGGAGTCGGGGAGACCCAGTACTTC. This encodes CASSYQAGVGETQYF.

The DNA for the CDR3 is TGTGCCAGCACCACGGACAGGGTGGAGACCCAGTACTTC. The encoded protein is CASTTDRVETQYF. The chain couples TRBV7-9 to TRBJ2-5, with 8 bases identical to TRBD1. CDR1 and CDR2 from the germline V gene are SEHNR and FQNEAQ (reference sequence). V shed 7 bases and J 5 bases; nucleotides not matched to a gene: 6. This CDR3 is 13 amino acids long.

V and J are TRBV7-6 and TRBJ2-6; D call uncertain. Looked up from germline, CDR1 is SGHVS and CDR2 is FNYEAQ. Trimming removed 6 bases from V and 4 bases from J, with 22 bases in between. The CDR3 runs to 18 residues. DNA for the CDR3: TGTGCCAGCAGTTCGTCCGGCCCCCTCGCGCTAGGGGCCAACGTCCTGACTTTC. This codes for CASSSSGPLALGANVLTF.

This rearrangement joins TRBV2 to TRBJ2-1, with D perhaps matching TRBD1 (7 bases). CDR1 SNHLY and CDR2 FYNNEI come from the germline V gene. The germline V and J ends were trimmed by 8 bases and 8 bases, with 19 bases remaining between them. The CDR3 length is 14 residues. CDR3 sequence: CASFDRRDRDEQFF. CDR3 in DNA: TGTGCCAGCTTCGATCGGCGGGACAGAGATGAGCAGTTCTTC.

This chain uses TRBV11-2 with TRBJ2-7, with 12 bases aligning to TRBD2. V shed 3 bases, J shed 2 bases, and the junction held 5 bases outside the gene matches. This CDR3 region has 16 residues. Germline lookup yields CDR1 SGHAT and CDR2 FQNNGV. Here the CDR3 reads CASSFPSSGRAYEQYF. The CDR3 DNA sequence: TGTGCCAGCAGCTTCCCTTCTAGCGGGAGGGCCTACGAGCAGTACTTC.

V usage is TRBV28 and J usage is TRBJ1-4, with 7 bases fitting TRBD1. V shed 6 bases and J 6 bases; nucleotides not matched to a gene: 7. Germline V gives CDR1 MDHEN, CDR2 SYDVKM. The CDR3 covers 14 residues. The CDR3 reads CASSLTGRDEKLFF. Here the CDR3 DNA reads TGTGCCAGCAGCCTGACAGGGAGGGATGAAAAACTGTTTTTT. Complete variable domain (other parts from reference TRBV28 and TRBJ1-4): DVKVTQSSRYLVKRTGEKVFLECVQDMDHENMFWYRQDPGLGLRLIYFSYDVKMKEKGDIPEGYSVSREKKERFSLILESASTNQTSMYLCASSLTGRDEKLFFGSGTQLSVL.

The chain has TRBV27 and TRBJ2-3, with a weak D call TRBD1 (5 bases). V lost 0 bases and J lost 4, with 8 bases in between. The CDR3 consists of 14 residues. Germline CDR1 is MNHEY and CDR2 is SMNVEV (reference sequence). In DNA, the CDR3 is TGTGCCAGCAGTTTATCCACAGGAGCAGATACGCAGTATTTT. Amino acids: CASSLSTGADTQYF.

The chain joins TRBV7-2 to TRBJ2-1; 12 bases are shared with TRBD2. J gave up 7 bases and V 4 bases, and 8 bases lay outside the gene matches. The CDR3 consists of 16 residues. Per germline, CDR1 SGHTA and CDR2 FQGNSA. The CDR3 region has the DNA TGTGCCAGCAGCTGGGGTCGACTAGCGGGGGCGAATGAGCAGTTCTTC. It specifies CASSWGRLAGANEQFF.

This clone was seen just once. The rearrangement links TRBV7-9 to TRBJ2-1, with 7 positions matching TRBD1. In germline, CDR1 is SEHNR, CDR2 FQNEAQ (reference sequence). V lost 1 base to trimming and J lost 2 bases; unmatched junction nucleotides: 2. CDR3 length equals 15 residues. Written as DNA, the CDR3 is TGTGCCAGCAGCTTAGGACAGGGCACCTACAATGAGCAGTTCTTC. Its translation is CASSLGQGTYNEQFF.

The chain uses TRBV14 and TRBJ2-7; the D gene is possibly TRBD2 (6 bases). The CDR3 has 14 amino acids. Looked up from germline, CDR1 is SGHDN and CDR2 is FVKESK. The germline V and J ends were trimmed by 5 bases and 2 bases, with 13 bases remaining between them. This CDR3 reads CASSARLAAYEQYF. In DNA, the CDR3 is TGTGCCAGCAGCGCAAGGTTAGCGGCCTACGAGCAGTACTTC.

The genes are TRBV11-2 and TRBJ2-1; TRBD2 might be the D (6 bases). The CDR3 length is 15 residues. Germline-derived CDR1 and CDR2 are SGHAT and FQNNGV. Trimming removed 5 bases at V and 0 bases at J, with 11 bases between. The CDR3 spells CASSAGTGSYNEQFF. CDR3 DNA sequence: TGTGCCAGCAGCGCCGGGACTGGCTCCTACAATGAGCAGTTCTTC.

The chain employs TRBV7-9 and TRBJ2-7; D uncertain. Germline V gene lookup returns CDR1 SEHNR and CDR2 FQNEAQ (reference sequence). The V end was cut by 3 bases, the J end by 6 bases, with 12 bases between. The CDR3 contains 13 residues. The CDR3 DNA is TGTGCCAGCAGCTTCGGCAGTTACCGCGAGCAGTACTTC. This gives the protein CASSFGSYREQYF.

J is TRBJ2-1 and V is TRBV4-2; either TRBD1 or TRBD2 may supply D (5 bases each). The CDR3 loop spans 11 amino acids. The germline V gene has CDR1 LGHNA and CDR2 YNFKEQ. V lost 4 bases and J lost 9, with 7 bases in between. CDR3 sequence (DNA): TGTGCCAGCAGCCGGGGGATTGAGCAGTTCTTC. Translating gives CASSRGIEQFF.

The chain carries TRBV19 and TRBJ1-1; D is unresolved. Germline-derived CDR1 and CDR2 are LNHDA and SQIVND (reference sequence). The V and J ends lost 3 bases and 4 bases respectively, with 15 bases between them. The CDR3 loop spans 15 amino acids. CDR3 loop: CASSINPQGATEAFF. The CDR3, as DNA: TGTGCCAGTAGTATTAACCCCCAAGGAGCCACTGAAGCTTTCTTT. The full variable domain, its missing parts supplied by reference TRBV19 and TRBJ1-1, is DGGITQSPKYLFRKEGQNVTLSCEQNLNHDAMYWYRQDPGQGLRLIYYSQIVNDFQKGDIAEGYSVSREKKESFPLTVTSAQKNPTAFYLCASSINPQGATEAFFGQGTRLTVV.

This chain links TRBV30 with TRBJ1-5; D remains unclear. V lost 3 bases and J 1 base, leaving 7 bases between the germline ends. CDR3 length: 13 amino acids. Germline assignment: CDR1 GTSNPN and CDR2 SVGIG (reference sequence). The CDR3 here is CAWSENSNQPQHF. CDR3 DNA: TGTGCCTGGAGCGAGAACAGCAATCAGCCCCAGCATTTT.

This chain links TRBV4-1 with TRBJ2-7; D perhaps matches TRBD1 (5 bases). Trimming took off 0 bases at V and 3 bases at J, with 9 bases between the two ends. Germline lookup yields CDR1 MGHRA and CDR2 YSYEKL. CDR3 length: 14 amino acids. The CDR3: CASSQEGRVYEQYF. CDR3 bases: TGCGCCAGCAGCCAAGAAGGCAGGGTCTACGAGCAGTACTTC.

This chain uses TRBV14 with TRBJ2-3; 8 nucleotides align to TRBD1. With 6 bases clipped from V and 4 bases from J, the junction kept 9 bases outside the gene matches. Germline-derived CDR1 and CDR2 are SGHDN and FVKESK. The CDR3 spans 15 residues. CDR3 sequence reads: CASSETGAVADTQYF. The CDR3 nucleotides are TGTGCCAGCAGTGAGACAGGGGCGGTGGCAGATACGCAGTATTTT.

The chain combines TRBV7-2 with TRBJ2-7; 10 bases fit TRBD2. This CDR3 comprises 14 residues. Germline CDR1 and CDR2: SGHTA and FQGNSA. J gave up 6 bases and V 6 bases, and 8 bases lay outside the gene matches. Here the CDR3 DNA reads TGTGCCAGCAGTTACATAGCGGGAGGTGGCGAGCAGTACTTC. Its translation: CASSYIAGGGEQYF.

The V and J genes are TRBV28 and TRBJ2-7; the D gene could be TRBD1 or TRBD2 (5 bases each). Germline CDR1 is MDHEN and CDR2 is SYDVKM. The CDR3 length is 16 residues. The ends were cut back, 2 bases at V and 2 bases at J, with 16 bases in the middle. The CDR3 sequence: CASSLDIGTQPYEQYF. The CDR3, as DNA: TGTGCCAGCAGTTTAGATATCGGGACCCAGCCCTACGAGCAGTACTTC. Full variable domain (remainder filled in from reference TRBV28 and TRBJ2-7): DVKVTQSSRYLVKRTGEKVFLECVQDMDHENMFWYRQDPGLGLRLIYFSYDVKMKEKGDIPEGYSVSREKKERFSLILESASTNQTSMYLCASSLDIGTQPYEQYFGPGTRLTVT.

The chain carries TRBV4-3 and TRBJ2-2; D uncertain. The V end lost 0 bases, the J end lost 3 bases, and 14 bases lay between the germline ends. The CDR3 length is 17 residues. The germline gives CDR1 LGHNA, CDR2 YSLEER. CDR3: CASSQEKPVRDTGELFF. In DNA, the CDR3 is TGCGCCAGCAGCCAAGAAAAGCCAGTAAGGGACACCGGGGAGCTGTTTTTT.

This chain links TRBV20-1 with TRBJ1-1, with D maybe TRBD1 (5 bases). The CDR3 has 11 amino acids. Germline CDR1 and CDR2: DFQATT and SNEGSKA (reference sequence). CDR3 coding DNA: TGCAGAGGTAGGGGGAACACTGAAGCTTTCTTT. Amino acid sequence: CRGRGNTEAFF.